This is a list of T cell receptor beta chains from one sample in a study of blood T cell repertoires in COVID-19. The table came from immunoSEQ multiplex PCR; TCRdb's copy has only in-frame clones and leaves some out. The table shows about 250,000 clones, with approximately 85% occurring only once. The sequenced sample was peripheral blood. These TCRs come from a man aged 50 to 59 with active or convalescent COVID-19. CDR3s include the opening cysteine and the closing phenylalanine or tryptophan. D genes are given only for firm matches. Only part of the rows carry a size: once, few, many, or a class if the clone is expanded.

>TRBV25-1|NA|NA|TRBJ1-1
CASSTGGALNTEAFF
TGTGCCAGCAGCACGGGAGGGGCGCTTAACACTGAAGCTTTCTTT
>TRBV7-2|once|TRBD1|TRBJ1-5
CASSLAGTVNNQPQHF
TGTGCCAGCAGCTTAGCTGGGACAGTAAACAATCAGCCCCAGCATTTT
>TRBV7-9|NA|TRBD1|TRBJ1-2
CASSLQSTGAHGYTF
TGTGCCAGCAGCCTCCAGTCGACAGGGGCCCATGGCTACACCTTC
>TRBV5-5|NA|TRBD2|TRBJ2-1
CASSPRTAGAVPDEQFF
TGTGCCAGCAGCCCCCGAACGGCGGGAGCTGTTCCCGATGAGCAGTTCTTC
>TRBV5-4|NA|TRBD2|TRBJ2-3
CASSSTGTSRGDTQYF
TGTGCCAGCAGCAGTACAGGGACTAGCCGGGGGGATACGCAGTATTTT
>TRBV4-3|NA|NA|TRBJ1-5
CASSQDSGSNQPQHF
TGCGCCAGCAGCCAAGATTCGGGTAGCAATCAGCCCCAGCATTTT
>TRBV7-8|NA|NA|TRBJ2-1
CASSLGAGRYNEQFF
TGTGCCAGCAGCTTAGGCGCAGGCCGCTACAATGAGCAGTTCTTC
>TRBV7-2|NA|TRBD2|TRBJ2-5
CASSLGLAGGQETQYF
TGTGCCAGCAGCTTAGGACTAGCGGGAGGACAAGAGACCCAGTACTTC
>TRBV6-1|NA|TRBD2|TRBJ2-3
CASSERLAGVSLDTQYF
TGTGCCAGCAGTGAAAGACTAGCGGGAGTGTCGTTAGATACGCAGTATTTT
>TRBV12-5|once|TRBD2|TRBJ2-7
CASGLVPSGRVPVVYEQYF
TGTGCTAGTGGTTTGGTACCCAGCGGGAGGGTTCCGGTGGTTTACGAGCAGTACTTC
>TRBV3-1/TRBV3-2|NA|NA|TRBJ1-1
CASSQGLYTEAFF
TGTGCCAGCAGCCAGGGGCTTTACACTGAAGCTTTCTTT
>TRBV5-6|few|NA|TRBJ1-5
CASSSQSNQPQHF
TGTGCCAGCAGCTCACAGAGCAATCAGCCCCAGCATTTT
>TRBV7-8|NA|TRBD1|TRBJ2-4
CASSLAGGENIQYF
TGTGCCAGCAGCTTAGCAGGGGGCGAAAACATTCAGTACTTC
>TRBV5-1|NA|TRBD1|TRBJ1-2
CASTTGANYGYTF
TGCGCCAGTACCACAGGGGCTAACTATGGCTACACCTTC
>TRBV29-1|NA|TRBD1|TRBJ2-7
CSVGGQDLSYEQYF
TGCAGCGTAGGGGGACAGGATTTATCCTACGAGCAGTACTTC
>TRBV5-1|once|NA|TRBJ1-1
CASSSKGQGPWAEAFF
TGCGCCAGCAGCTCGAAGGGGCAGGGGCCGTGGGCTGAAGCTTTCTTT
>TRBV5-6|NA|TRBD1|TRBJ2-3
CASSPRDRVGLGATQYF
TGTGCCAGCAGCCCAAGGGACAGGGTGGGCTTGGGGGCTACGCAGTATTTT
>TRBV4-1|NA|NA|TRBJ2-1
CASSPEPGTTYNEQFF
TGCGCCAGCAGCCCAGAGCCCGGGACAACCTACAATGAGCAGTTCTTC
>TRBV9|NA|NA|TRBJ2-1
CASRLPGERPYNEQFF
TGTGCCAGCAGGCTACCAGGGGAAAGACCCTACAATGAGCAGTTCTTC
>TRBV19|NA|TRBD2|TRBJ2-1
CASSIRTRGDEQFF
TGTGCCAGTAGTATTCGGACTAGAGGGGATGAGCAGTTCTTC
>TRBV6-1|NA|NA|TRBJ1-5
CASSEGGRGNQPQHF
TGTGCCAGCAGTGAAGGGGGGCGAGGAAATCAGCCCCAGCATTTT
>TRBV30|NA|TRBD1|TRBJ1-1
CAWNDGTGGSKAFF
TGTGCCTGGAATGACGGGACAGGGGGCTCCAAAGCTTTCTTT
>TRBV7-3|NA|TRBD1|TRBJ1-2
CASSQTGGYGYTF
TGTGCCAGCAGCCAGACAGGGGGCTATGGCTACACCTTC
>TRBV7-3|NA|NA|TRBJ2-1
CASSLTRRVEQFF
TGTGCCAGCAGCTTAACTAGGCGGGTTGAGCAGTTCTTC
>TRBV9|NA|NA|TRBJ2-7
CASSPDGGSSYEQYF
TGTGCCAGCAGTCCGGATGGGGGGAGTTCCTACGAGCAGTACTTC
>TRBV4-3|NA|NA|TRBJ1-4
CASSQDPRRGAREKLFF
TGCGCCAGCAGCCAAGACCCCAGGCGGGGGGCGCGTGAAAAACTGTTTTTT
>TRBV19|NA|NA|TRBJ1-2
CASSIRENGYTF
TGTGCCAGTAGTATAAGAGAGAATGGCTACACCTTC
>TRBV28|NA|NA|TRBJ2-7
CASRTTKRAGNYEQYF
TGTGCCAGCAGGACGACGAAGCGGGCTGGGAACTACGAGCAGTACTTC
>TRBV29-1|NA|NA|TRBJ1-1
CSTRTDLNTEAFF
TGCAGTACCCGGACAGACTTGAACACTGAAGCTTTCTTT
>TRBV6-5|once|TRBD1|TRBJ1-1
CASSYSGQGRTEAFF
TGTGCCAGCAGTTACTCCGGACAGGGAAGGACTGAAGCTTTCTTT
>TRBV19|few|NA|TRBJ2-7
CASSPVTGGEQYF
TGTGCCAGTAGTCCCGTCACAGGCGGAGAGCAGTACTTC
>TRBV5-1|NA|TRBD2|TRBJ2-3
CASSLTGTSSTDTQYF
TGCGCCAGCAGCTTGACCGGGACTAGCAGCACAGATACGCAGTATTTT
>TRBV6-2/TRBV6-3|few|NA|TRBJ1-1
CASSYPSGEAIMNTEAFF
TGTGCCAGCAGTTACCCATCCGGGGAGGCAATTATGAACACTGAAGCTTTCTTT
>TRBV7-2|NA|NA|TRBJ2-5
CASSLDLALQETQYF
TGTGCCAGCAGCTTAGACCTAGCGCTCCAAGAGACCCAGTACTTC
>TRBV3-1/TRBV3-2|NA|TRBD2|TRBJ2-7
CASSQTGGTYEQYF
TGTGCCAGCAGCCAAACGGGGGGGACCTACGAGCAGTACTTC
>TRBV28|NA|NA|TRBJ2-7
CASSFLSGYYEQYF
TGTGCCAGCAGTTTTCTCAGTGGTTACTACGAGCAGTACTTC
>TRBV10-2|many|NA|TRBJ2-7
CASSEPGLPPYEQYF
TGCGCCAGCAGTGAGCCGGGACTTCCTCCCTACGAGCAGTACTTC
>TRBV7-6|NA|NA|TRBJ1-6
CASSSQTGGSYNSPLHF
TGTGCCAGCAGCTCCCAGACGGGGGGCTCCTATAATTCACCCCTCCACTTT
>TRBV7-6|NA|NA|TRBJ2-1
CAITPREQFF
TGTGCCATCACTCCCCGGGAGCAGTTCTTC
>TRBV6-2/TRBV6-3|NA|NA|TRBJ2-1
CASSYLSGYNEQFF
TGTGCCAGCAGTTACCTTAGCGGCTACAATGAGCAGTTCTTC
>TRBV18|NA|TRBD2|TRBJ2-7
CASVTSGRASEQYF
TGTGCCAGCGTCACTAGCGGGAGGGCCAGCGAGCAGTACTTC
>TRBV7-9|NA|NA|TRBJ2-7
CASSLGREQYF
TGTGCCAGCAGTCTAGGTAGGGAGCAGTACTTC
>TRBV27|NA|TRBD1|TRBJ1-3
CASSLYGTGLGNTIYF
TGTGCCAGCAGTTTATATGGGACAGGGCTGGGAAACACCATATATTTT